A single sample is the source of the 27 T cell receptor beta chains below, sequenced in a study of OX40 agonist ivuxolimab in advanced cancers. Here immunoSEQ multiplex PCR was the method, and the copy in TCRdb shows in-frame clones only, minus some. The sample lists around 68,000 clones, approximately 90% occurring once. The sample here was CD4+ or CD8+ T cells sorted from blood, taken in a trial of the OX40 agonist ivuxolimab. These receptors were taken from an adult with an advanced solid tumor such as melanoma, head and neck, liver or kidney cancer.

CDR3 loop: CASSEIQAYEQYF. The CDR3 region has the DNA TGTGCCAGCAGTGAAATACAGGCCTACGAGCAGTACTTC. The gene calls are TRBV6-1 and TRBJ2-7; D is perhaps TRBD1 (5 bases). V dropped 2 bases and J dropped 2 bases, with 7 bases sitting between them. Germline V gene data show CDR1 as MNHNS and CDR2 as SASEGT. The CDR3 consists of 13 residues.

CDR3 in DNA: TGTGCCAGCAGTTTAGCAAGGACGGATACGCAGTATTTT. Residues: CASSLARTDTQYF. The rearrangement links TRBV6-5 to TRBJ2-3, with D unclear. This CDR3 region has 13 residues. CDR1 and CDR2 (germline): MNHEY, SVGAGI. Trimming took 4 bases from V and 6 from J, leaving 11 bases between them.

V gene TRBV28 combines with J gene TRBJ2-7; D is perhaps TRBD1 (5 bases). V lost 6 bases, J lost 2 bases, and 8 bases lay in between. Germline assignment: CDR1 MDHEN and CDR2 SYDVKM. The CDR3 runs to 12 residues. This CDR3 is CASRDTTYEQYF. The CDR3 DNA is TGTGCCAGCAGGGACACGACCTACGAGCAGTACTTC.

The chain combines TRBV28 with TRBJ2-2; tentatively, D is TRBD1 (6 bases). V was clipped by 4 bases and J by 7 bases, with 16 bases between them. Germline CDR1 reads MDHEN; CDR2 reads SYDVKM. The CDR3 runs to 15 residues. In DNA form, the CDR3 reads TGTGCCAGCAGTTCGGATCATCAGGGGCACGGGGAGCTGTTTTTT. The encoded protein is CASSSDHQGHGELFF.

The chain uses TRBV7-2 and TRBJ2-7; D might be TRBD2 (5 bases). Trimming pared 1 base from V and 0 bases from J, leaving 10 bases between. The V gene's germline CDR1 is SGHTA and CDR2 FQGNSA. This CDR3 is built from 15 residues. The CDR3 nucleotides are TGTGCCAGCAGCTTAGAGGCTAGCCCCTCCTACGAGCAGTACTTC. As protein: CASSLEASPSYEQYF.

The CDR3 DNA follows: TGTGCCAGCAGCTTATCCGACAGCTACGAGCAGTACTTC. It yields the protein CASSLSDSYEQYF. V gene TRBV7-9 combines with J gene TRBJ2-5; D is possibly TRBD1 (5 bases). The J call may be in error: the DNA end matches TRBJ2-7 better. Looked up from germline, CDR1 is SEHNR and CDR2 is FQNEAQ (reference sequence). CDR3 length: 13 amino acids.

The DNA of the CDR3 is TGTGCCAGCTCACCTCCCGGATCAGGGGTTGGGGTCAAAAACATTCAGTACTTC. This gives the protein CASSPPGSGVGVKNIQYF. The chain joins TRBV18 to TRBJ2-4; the D gene is possibly TRBD1 (6 bases). Trimming removed 3 bases from V and 3 bases from J, with 21 bases in between. Germline CDR1 and CDR2: KGHSH and LQKENI. The CDR3 extends over 18 amino acids.

A single count supports this clone. The chain recombines TRBV4-1 with TRBJ2-7; TRBD1 might be the D (6 bases). This CDR3 is built from 15 residues. V was cut by 3 bases and J by 6 bases, with 18 bases left in between. The germline V gene has CDR1 MGHRA and CDR2 YSYEKL. The DNA for the CDR3 is TGCGCCAGCAGCCAGACCGAGACAGGCTCACGCGAGCAGTACTTC. Amino acid sequence: CASSQTETGSREQYF.

The chain carries TRBV28 and TRBJ1-1; D may be TRBD1 (5 bases). V gave up 5 bases and J gave up 6 bases, with 13 bases separating them. Germline V gene lookup returns CDR1 MDHEN and CDR2 SYDVKM. This CDR3 comprises 13 residues. CDR3 bases: TGTGCCAGCAGTAGAAGAACAGGCTCTGAAGCTTTCTTT. Translating gives CASSRRTGSEAFF.

The J gene is TRBJ1-1, the V gene TRBV5-6; maybe TRBD1 (5 bases). V lost 3 bases and J 3 bases, leaving 9 bases between the germline ends. Germline CDR1 and CDR2: SGHDT and YYEEEE. This CDR3 comprises 13 residues. The CDR3 sequence is CASSWGRDTEAFF. The CDR3 region has the DNA TGTGCCAGCAGCTGGGGACGGGACACTGAAGCTTTCTTT.

This clone has just a few counts. V and J are TRBV19 and TRBJ2-7; 9 positions match TRBD1. Germline values: CDR1 LNHDA, CDR2 SQIVND (reference sequence). Losses at the gene ends were 1 base for V and 5 bases for J; bases not matched to a gene: 6. The CDR3 totals 15 residues. Here the CDR3 reads CASSIGPGQGDEQYF. The DNA for the CDR3 is TGTGCCAGTAGTATAGGGCCGGGACAGGGCGACGAGCAGTACTTC. The whole variable domain, remainder taken from reference TRBV19 and TRBJ2-7, is DGGITQSPKYLFRKEGQNVTLSCEQNLNHDAMYWYRQDPGQGLRLIYYSQIVNDFQKGDIAEGYSVSREKKESFPLTVTSAQKNPTAFYLCASSIGPGQGDEQYFGPGTRLTVT.

This sequence joins TRBV5-4 and TRBJ2-7, with 8 bases aligning to TRBD1. The trim removed 3 bases at V and 6 bases at J, leaving 8 bases unmatched. This CDR3 comprises 14 residues. Germline CDR1 SGHNT, CDR2 YYREEE (reference sequence). The CDR3, as DNA: TGTGCCAGCAGCTCCGACAGGGGCCGGTTCGAGCAGTACTTC. It is translated as CASSSDRGRFEQYF.

This rearrangement joins TRBV6-6 to TRBJ2-7, with D tentatively TRBD2 (7 bases). Trimming took off 6 bases at V and 7 bases at J, with 16 bases between the two ends. CDR3 length equals 13 residues. Germline CDR1 is MNHNY and CDR2 is SVGAGI (reference sequence). This CDR3 is CASRRGTPGEQYF. In DNA form, the CDR3 reads TGTGCCAGCAGGCGGGGGACACCAGGAGAGCAGTACTTC.

The chain joins TRBV5-1 to TRBJ1-2; D is ambiguous. This CDR3 comprises 17 residues. CDR1 SGHRS and CDR2 YFSETQ come from the germline V gene. V was clipped by 0 bases and J by 0 bases, with 15 bases between them. The CDR3 DNA reads TGCGCCAGCAGCTTGGTTGGTGAAGGGTTAGCTAACTATGGCTACACCTTC. Amino acids: CASSLVGEGLANYGYTF.

The rearrangement links TRBV5-5 to TRBJ2-3; unclear D gene. With 4 bases removed from V and 4 bases from J, the gap between germline ends came to 7 bases. The germline gives CDR1 SGHKS, CDR2 YYEKEE (reference sequence). The CDR3 covers 12 residues. The DNA of the CDR3 is TGTGCCAGCAGCAGAAGCGCAGATACGCAGTATTTT. It translates to CASSRSADTQYF.

The chain employs TRBV28 and TRBJ2-7; 10 bases are shared with TRBD1. V gave up 6 bases and J gave up 0 bases; unmatched junction bases: 2. The CDR3 is 14 residues long. Germline V gene sequence: CDR1 MDHEN, CDR2 SYDVKM. This CDR3 is CASRGQGSSYEQYF. The CDR3 nucleotides are TGTGCCAGCAGGGGACAGGGGAGCTCCTACGAGCAGTACTTC.

This sequence joins TRBV19 and TRBJ1-1, with 7 bases fitting TRBD1. The germline gives CDR1 LNHDA, CDR2 SQIVND (reference sequence). V shed 6 bases and J 4 bases; nucleotides not matched to a gene: 8. The CDR3 totals 14 residues. CDR3 loop: CASRKDRRSTEAFF. DNA for the CDR3: TGTGCCAGTAGGAAGGACAGGAGGAGCACTGAAGCTTTCTTT.

Comment on this clone: The germline gene is not matched at one end of the junction; a read error may be the cause. The V and J genes are TRBV5-1 and TRBJ2-2, with a possible D match to TRBD1 (6 bases). This CDR3 region has 15 residues. CDR1 is SGHRS and CDR2 is YFSETQ in the germline V gene. This CDR3 reads CASTLQGLNTGELFF. The CDR3, as DNA: TGCGCCAGCACCTTGCAGGGGTTGAACACCGGGGAGCTGTTTTTT. Filled out from reference TRBV5-1 and TRBJ2-2, the complete variable domain reads KAGVTQTPRYLIKTRGQQVTLSCSPISGHRSVSWYQQTPGQGLQFLFEYFSETQRNKGNFPGRFSGRQFSNSRSEMNVSTLELGDSALYLCASTLQGLNTGELFFGEGSRLTVL.

V and J are TRBV2 and TRBJ2-5; no clear D gene. CDR3 length: 14 amino acids. In germline, CDR1 is SNHLY, CDR2 FYNNEI. Trimming stripped 4 bases from V and 2 bases from J, with 11 bases between. The CDR3 loop is CASSANLPQETQYF. The CDR3 coding sequence is TGTGCCAGCAGTGCTAACTTACCGCAAGAGACCCAGTACTTC.

CDR3 in amino acids: CASSFSDIQYF. In DNA form, the CDR3 reads TGTGCCAGCAGCTTTTCCGACATTCAGTACTTC. This chain uses TRBV7-9 with TRBJ2-4; D gene unclear. Germline V gene data show CDR1 as SEHNR and CDR2 as FQNEAQ (reference sequence). The V and J ends lost 3 bases and 8 bases respectively, with 5 bases between them. This CDR3 is built from 11 residues.

This chain joins TRBV2 and TRBJ2-7; TRBD1 is a possible D gene (5 bases). V gave up 6 bases and J gave up 6 bases, with 12 bases separating them. Germline assignment: CDR1 SNHLY and CDR2 FYNNEI. This CDR3 is 12 amino acids long. The CDR3 reads CASRTTRGEQYF. The CDR3 region has the DNA TGTGCCAGCAGGACGACAAGGGGCGAGCAGTACTTC.

This chain links TRBV2 with TRBJ2-7; a weak D match, TRBD2 (6 bases). CDR1 and CDR2 from the germline V gene are SNHLY and FYNNEI. The CDR3 contains 14 residues. V shed 7 bases and J shed 9 bases, with 22 bases lying between them. CDR3 sequence (DNA): TGTGCCAGCACTGGGGAGGCATCTCCTACGGGGCAGTACTTC. Protein product: CASTGEASPTGQYF.

The genes are TRBV5-1 and TRBJ2-1; possible D gene TRBD2, 5 bases. This CDR3 comprises 13 residues. Germline loops: CDR1 SGHRS, CDR2 YFSETQ. The V end lost 4 bases, the J end lost 6 bases, and 11 bases lay between the germline ends. CDR3 protein: CASSRVGGNEQFF. CDR3 nucleotide sequence: TGCGCCAGCAGCAGAGTTGGAGGCAATGAGCAGTTCTTC.

This chain links TRBV7-3 with TRBJ2-2, with D perhaps TRBD1 or TRBD2 (6 bases each). The CDR3 is 15 amino acids. Germline CDR1 SGHTA, CDR2 FQGTGA. With 2 bases removed from V and 5 bases from J, the gap between germline ends came to 12 bases. CDR3 sequence reads: CASSLYGGLTGELFF. DNA for the CDR3: TGTGCCAGCAGCTTATATGGGGGGCTGACCGGGGAGCTGTTTTTT.

The CDR3 sequence: CASSLLVLGNEQYF. In DNA form, the CDR3 reads TGTGCCAGCAGCTTACTGGTCCTAGGTAATGAGCAGTACTTC. The chain recombines TRBV7-9 with TRBJ2-7; D unresolved. Germline CDR1 and CDR2: SEHNR and FQNEAQ (reference sequence). V shed 2 bases and J shed 7 bases, with 15 bases lying between them. The CDR3 runs 14 residues.

The chain combines TRBV6-5 with TRBJ1-1, with D unclear. Per germline, CDR1 MNHEY and CDR2 SVGAGI. V was cut by 3 bases and J by 0 bases, with 11 bases left in between. This CDR3 is built from 15 residues. The CDR3 sequence: CASSYFGDMNTEAFF. The CDR3 nucleotides read TGTGCCAGCAGTTATTTCGGCGATATGAACACTGAAGCTTTCTTT.

J is TRBJ1-1 and V is TRBV6-5; no firm D call. V lost 6 bases and J 1 base, leaving 12 bases between the germline ends. CDR1 and CDR2 from the germline V gene are MNHEY and SVGAGI. The CDR3 totals 14 residues. DNA of the CDR3: TGTGCCAGCAGCCAACCCGGTTCGAACACTGAAGCTTTCTTT. It encodes CASSQPGSNTEAFF.